The clone carrying this T cell receptor (beta chain) appeared once. Methods used by the authors: Using reference gene primer amplification, nucleated cell counts were estimated. Repertoires were generated with immunoSEQ multiplex PCR, while TCRdb's copy carries only in-frame clones and drops some. The D gene and trimming were derived from the DNA, and the V and J assignments and clone size from that table. This sample yields 650,000 to 800,000 clones, of which 85% to 90% are seen a single time; 0.2% to 0.3% belongs to the top ten. The data stem from a study of blood T cell repertoires in COVID-19. Looking at the study overall: Italy, Spain and the United States were the sources of the convalescent and acute COVID-19 samples. PBMCs, B-cell-depleted T cells, or T cells were the source of the cDNA or gDNA that made up the material.

With 5 bases removed from V and 1 base from J, the gap between germline ends came to 5 bases. Germline-derived CDR1 and CDR2 are DFQATT and SNEGSKA (reference sequence). The CDR3 length is 11 residues. The chain carries TRBV20-1 and TRBJ1-2; D gene uncertain. The sample taken for sequencing was peripheral blood. This sequence originates from a woman aged 18-29 years with acute or convalescent COVID-19. The CDR3 sequence is CSASDNYGYTF. The CDR3 DNA sequence: TGCAGTGCTTCAGATAACTATGGCTACACCTTC.